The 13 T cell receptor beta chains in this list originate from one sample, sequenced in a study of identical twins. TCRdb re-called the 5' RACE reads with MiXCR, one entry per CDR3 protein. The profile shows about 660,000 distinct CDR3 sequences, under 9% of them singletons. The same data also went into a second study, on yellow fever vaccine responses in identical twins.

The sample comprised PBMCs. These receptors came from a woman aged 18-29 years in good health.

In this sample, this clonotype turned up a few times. The CDR3, as DNA: TGTGCCAGCAGCCCGCGGGACAGGGATCCGTACGAGCAGTACTTC. Translated, it gives CASSPRDRDPYEQYF. The V call is TRBV7-9, the J call TRBJ2-7, with 9 bases lining up with TRBD1. J lost 4 bases, V lost 5 bases, and 9 bases had no gene match. The germline V gene has CDR1 SEHNR and CDR2 FQNEAQ (reference sequence). This CDR3 region has 15 residues.

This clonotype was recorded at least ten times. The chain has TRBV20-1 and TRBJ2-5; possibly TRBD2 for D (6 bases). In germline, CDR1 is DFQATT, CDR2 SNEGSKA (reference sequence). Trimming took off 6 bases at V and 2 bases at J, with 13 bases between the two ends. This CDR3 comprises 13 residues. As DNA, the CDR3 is TGCAGTGCCACTTGGCGGGGACAAGAGACCCAGTACTTC. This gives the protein CSATWRGQETQYF.

This CDR3 is CASSNTGGAWRTEAFF. CDR3 nucleotides: TGTGCCAGCAGCAATACAGGGGGCGCCTGGCGGACTGAAGCTTTCTTT. The chain has TRBV9 and TRBJ1-1, with 9 bases identical to TRBD1. V shed 4 bases and J 5 bases; nucleotides not matched to a gene: 12. CDR1 is SGDLS, CDR2 YYNGEE, per germline. This CDR3 contains 16 residues.

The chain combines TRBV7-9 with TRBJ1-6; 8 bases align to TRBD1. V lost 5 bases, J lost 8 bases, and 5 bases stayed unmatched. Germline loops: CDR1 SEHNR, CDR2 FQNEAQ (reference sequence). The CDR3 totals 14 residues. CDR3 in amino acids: CASSIPTGDSPLHF. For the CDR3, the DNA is TGTGCCAGCAGCATCCCGACAGGGGATTCACCCCTCCACTTT.

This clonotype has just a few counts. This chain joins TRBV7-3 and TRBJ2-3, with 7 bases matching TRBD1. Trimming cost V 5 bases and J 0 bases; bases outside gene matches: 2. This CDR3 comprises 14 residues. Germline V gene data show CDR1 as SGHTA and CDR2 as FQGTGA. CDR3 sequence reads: CASSQDRSTDTQYF. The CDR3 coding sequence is TGTGCCAGCAGCCAGGACAGGAGCACAGATACGCAGTATTTT.

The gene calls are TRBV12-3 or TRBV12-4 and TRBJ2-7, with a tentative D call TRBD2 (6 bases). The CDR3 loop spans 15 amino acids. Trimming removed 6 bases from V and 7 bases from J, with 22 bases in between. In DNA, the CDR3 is TGTGCCAGCAGCCCGCCACCTACGGGGGAGAGGGAGCAGTACTTC. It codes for CASSPPPTGEREQYF.

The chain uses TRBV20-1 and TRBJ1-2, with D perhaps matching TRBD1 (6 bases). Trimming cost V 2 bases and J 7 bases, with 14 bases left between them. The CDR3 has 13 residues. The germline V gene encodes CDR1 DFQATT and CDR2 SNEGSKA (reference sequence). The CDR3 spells CSARRQEGRGYTF. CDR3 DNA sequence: TGCAGTGCTAGAAGACAGGAGGGTCGTGGCTACACCTTC.

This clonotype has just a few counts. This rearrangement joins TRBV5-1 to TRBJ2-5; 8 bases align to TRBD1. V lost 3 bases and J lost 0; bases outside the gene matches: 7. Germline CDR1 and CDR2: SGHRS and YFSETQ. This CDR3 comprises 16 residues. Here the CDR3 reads CASSSGQGLYQETQYF. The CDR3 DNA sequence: TGCGCCAGCAGCTCAGGACAGGGTCTCTACCAAGAGACCCAGTACTTC.

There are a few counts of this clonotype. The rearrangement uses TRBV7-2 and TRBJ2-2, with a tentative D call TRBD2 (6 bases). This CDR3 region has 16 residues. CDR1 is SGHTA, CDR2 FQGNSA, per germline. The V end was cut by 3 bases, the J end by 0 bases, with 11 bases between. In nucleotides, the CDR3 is TGTGCCAGCAGCTTGGGGACTTACGCGAACACCGGGGAGCTGTTTTTT. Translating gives CASSLGTYANTGELFF.

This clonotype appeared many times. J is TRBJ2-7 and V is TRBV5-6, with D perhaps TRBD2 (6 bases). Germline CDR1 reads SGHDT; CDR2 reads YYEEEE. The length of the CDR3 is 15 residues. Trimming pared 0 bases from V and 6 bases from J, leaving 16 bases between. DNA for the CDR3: TGTGCCAGCAGCTTGGGGGACTCCCGAGGGTTCGAGCAGTACTTC. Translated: CASSLGDSRGFEQYF.

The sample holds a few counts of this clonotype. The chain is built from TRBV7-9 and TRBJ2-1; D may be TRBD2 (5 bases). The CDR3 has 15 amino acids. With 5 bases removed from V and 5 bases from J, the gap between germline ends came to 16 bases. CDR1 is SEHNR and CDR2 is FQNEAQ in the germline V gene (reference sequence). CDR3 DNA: TGTGCCAGCAGCCCCCCGGGGTGGGCGGACAATGAGCAGTTCTTC. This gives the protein CASSPPGWADNEQFF.

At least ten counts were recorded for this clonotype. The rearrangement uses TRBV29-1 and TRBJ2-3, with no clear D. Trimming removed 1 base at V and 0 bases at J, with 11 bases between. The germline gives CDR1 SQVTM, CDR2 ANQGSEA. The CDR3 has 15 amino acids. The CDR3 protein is CSVEGSSTSTDTQYF. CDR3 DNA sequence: TGCAGCGTTGAAGGTTCTAGTACTAGCACAGATACGCAGTATTTT.

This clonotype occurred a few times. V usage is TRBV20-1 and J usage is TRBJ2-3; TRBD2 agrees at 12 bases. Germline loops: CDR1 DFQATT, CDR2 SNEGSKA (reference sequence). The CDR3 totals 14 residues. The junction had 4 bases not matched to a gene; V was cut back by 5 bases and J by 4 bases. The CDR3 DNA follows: TGCAGTGCTTGCCCTAGCGGGGGGGCAGATACGCAGTATTTT. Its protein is CSACPSGGADTQYF.